This T cell receptor (beta chain) appears in the sequencing data of a study of cytotoxic CD8 clonotypes in ibrutinib-treated CLL. Study summary: A mean of about 240,000 productive templates and 100,000 or so productive rearrangements was obtained per sample. Study observations and caveats: Public clonotypes proved infrequent, and on treatment they shrank or remained steady. An increase in clonality occurred at ibrutinib response, followed by a return toward baseline at progression.

On this clone itself: What it binds is not known.

Clones were sequenced by immunoSEQ multiplex PCR, and TCRdb holds only the in-frame ones, with some missing. The sample has roughly 130,000 clones; roughly three quarters are singletons. Cryopreserved PBMCs provided about 2 micrograms of genomic DNA for the TCR beta libraries. The CDR3 loop spans 18 amino acids. Trimming took 0 bases from V and 2 from J; bases not matched to a gene: 5. The germline V gene has CDR1 MGHRA and CDR2 YSYEKL. The source was PBMCs, collected after 12 months of ibrutinib treatment. The rearrangement links TRBV4-1 to TRBJ1-5, with 12 bases fitting TRBD1. This receptor was obtained from a human donor with chronic lymphocytic leukemia. The CDR3 DNA reads TGCGCCAGCAGCCAAGATCGGGGACAGGGGGCTGGCAATCAGCCCCAGCATTTT. It is translated as CASSQDRGQGAGNQPQHF.